This TCR beta chain was retrieved from a study of CD8 T cells in Susac syndrome. Findings and limits, study-wide: As the study acknowledged, the number of individuals in its TCR sequencing and HLA analysis was relatively small.

Concerning this clonotype itself: Its antigen remains unknown.

The RNA input was about 0.5 to 1 ug, and it was reverse transcribed with random hexamers. The method of amplification for TCR beta CDR3 was immunoSEQ multiplex PCR, covering 54 Vbeta and 13 Jbeta. Via MiXCR, TCRdb re-called the immunoSEQ multiplex PCR reads, giving one row per CDR3 protein. Here the sample spans more than 100,000 distinct CDR3 sequences, about 96% being singletons. High-throughput TCR beta sequencing covered peripheral CD8+ and CD4+ T cells. Trimming removed 1 base from V and 4 bases from J; junction bases left unmatched: 9. Germline V CDR1 and CDR2: LGHDT, YNNKEL (reference sequence). The CDR3 covers 18 residues.

The rearrangement uses TRBV3-1 and TRBJ2-1; 11 nucleotides line up with TRBD2. The receptor comes from a human donor in good health. The sample consisted of CD4+ T cells from PBMCs. The CDR3 loop reads CASSQGRSTSGAYNEQFF. The CDR3 region has the DNA TGTGCCAGCAGCCAAGGCCGGTCGACTAGCGGGGCTTACAATGAGCAGTTCTTC.